This entry concerns a single T cell receptor beta chain. Its antigen is still unknown. This entry is derived from a study of T cell responses to AZD1222 COVID-19 vaccine. Study-wide results and caveats: Following two doses of AZD1222, Spike-specific TCR breadth and depth rose. Just five or six AZD1222 recipients tested seropositive at baseline.

CDR1 is SGHDN and CDR2 is FVKESK in the germline V gene. Trimming removed 4 bases at V and 5 bases at J, with 5 bases between. This CDR3 has 11 residues. Assay used: immunoSEQ multiplex PCR; TCRdb lists only in-frame clones, some missing. This table holds about 180,000 clones, around 87% found once. This chain links TRBV14 with TRBJ2-5; weak D call: TRBD2 (5 bases). Sequenced here: peripheral blood, sampled on day 0 of AZD1222 vaccination. The clonotype comes from an adult in good health. This chain's CDR3 is CASSPGETQYF. DNA of the CDR3: TGTGCCAGCAGCCCGGGGGAGACCCAGTACTTC.